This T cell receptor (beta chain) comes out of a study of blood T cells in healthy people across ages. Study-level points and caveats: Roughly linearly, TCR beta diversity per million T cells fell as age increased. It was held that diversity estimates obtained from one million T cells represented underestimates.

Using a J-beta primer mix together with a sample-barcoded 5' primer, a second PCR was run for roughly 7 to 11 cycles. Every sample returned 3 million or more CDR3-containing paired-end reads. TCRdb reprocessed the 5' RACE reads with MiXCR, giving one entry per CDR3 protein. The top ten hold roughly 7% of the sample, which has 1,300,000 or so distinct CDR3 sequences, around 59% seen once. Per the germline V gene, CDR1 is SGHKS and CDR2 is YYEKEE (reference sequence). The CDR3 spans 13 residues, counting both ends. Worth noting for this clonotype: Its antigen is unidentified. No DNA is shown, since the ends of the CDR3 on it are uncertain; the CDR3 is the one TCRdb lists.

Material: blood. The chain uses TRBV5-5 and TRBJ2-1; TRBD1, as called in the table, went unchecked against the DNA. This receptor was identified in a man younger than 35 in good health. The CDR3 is CASSVGRGTGEFF.